Following are 26 T cell receptor beta chains from one sample sequenced in a study of PD-1 blockade in classical Hodgkin lymphoma (dated by TCRdb to 2018 to 2021). The sample's time point label, decoded: cycle 2 day 1 (C2D1) of nivolumab. Every trial patient had relapsed following autologous stem cell transplantation, and prior brentuximab vedotin exposure was what differed among cohorts A, B and C. Library method: the immunoSEQ multiplex PCR assay. TCRdb obtained this table from immuneACCESS and retained in-frame rearrangements with V and J assigned. These tables miss some clones; where compared with another copy, unresolved V genes account for less than half of the shortfall, and the remainder is unexplained. The sample table lists approximately 26,000 clones, around 86% of them with a count of one. The ten largest clones add up to less than 20% of the sample. Sequenced here: peripheral blood mononuclear cells (PBMCs), sampled before the second cycle of nivolumab. The receptors originated from a human donor with classical Hodgkin lymphoma.

The V and J genes are TRBV2 and TRBJ2-6, with D possibly called TRBD1 or TRBD2 (7 bases each). Trimming removed 3 bases from V and 4 bases from J, with 16 bases in between. Germline V gene sequence: CDR1 SNHLY, CDR2 FYNNEI. The CDR3 is 17 amino acids. In DNA, the CDR3 is TGTGCCAGCAGTGAGAGGGGAGGGGGCGCGGGGGCCAACGTCCTGACTTTC. This encodes CASSERGGGAGANVLTF.

The rearrangement joins TRBV19 to TRBJ2-5; 8 bases agree with TRBD1. The V gene end was trimmed by 4 bases and the J gene end by 5 bases; junction bases not matched to a gene: 3. Germline CDR1 and CDR2: LNHDA and SQIVND (reference sequence). This CDR3 is 13 amino acids long. The CDR3 sequence: CASSTTGGETQYF. In nucleotides, the CDR3 is TGTGCCAGTAGTACCACAGGGGGGGAGACCCAGTACTTC.

The chain is built from TRBV10-3 and TRBJ2-1; tentative D call: TRBD2 (5 bases). The CDR3 extends over 17 amino acids. Germline V gene sequence: CDR1 ENHRY, CDR2 SYGVKD. With 0 bases removed from V and 6 bases from J, the gap between germline ends came to 18 bases. CDR3 DNA sequence: TGTGCCATCAGTGAGTCTTGGGCGGCCCTCGGAGGCAATGAGCAGTTCTTC. This codes for CAISESWAALGGNEQFF.

V and J are TRBV9 and TRBJ2-6; possibly TRBD2 for D (5 bases). The V gene lost 4 bases and the J gene lost 2 bases, with 22 bases spanning the gap. CDR3 length equals 19 residues. The germline V gene encodes CDR1 SGDLS and CDR2 YYNGEE. CDR3 bases: TGTGCCAGCAGCCCTCCCCCCGGGCCGGAGAGGGCTGGGGCCAACGTCCTGACTTTC. Protein: CASSPPPGPERAGANVLTF. The variable domain in full, with the rest retrieved from reference TRBV9 and TRBJ2-6, is DSGVTQTPKHLITATGQRVTLRCSPRSGDLSVYWYQQSLDQGLQFLIQYYNGEERAKGNILERFSAQQFPDLHSELNLSSLELGDSALYFCASSPPPGPERAGANVLTFGAGSRLTVL.

This clone was seen a handful of times. This chain connects TRBV29-1 to TRBJ1-1; D is undetermined. The V and J ends lost 5 bases and 4 bases respectively, with 14 bases between them. This CDR3 is 13 amino acids long. Germline lookup yields CDR1 SQVTM and CDR2 ANQGSEA. The CDR3 coding sequence is TGCAGCGTTTATGGGGAGTTACGCACTGAAGCTTTCTTT. Residues: CSVYGELRTEAFF.

This chain connects TRBV27 to TRBJ2-5; D is uncertain. Germline CDR1 is MNHEY and CDR2 is SMNVEV (reference sequence). This CDR3 has 15 amino acids. Between the trimmed V and J ends, which lost 3 bases and 4 bases, there was a span of 15 bases. This CDR3 is CASSLVFSHRETQYF. For the CDR3, the DNA is TGTGCCAGCAGTTTGGTCTTCTCGCATCGAGAGACCCAGTACTTC.

The chain links TRBV10-2 to TRBJ1-5; 8 nucleotides agree with TRBD1. The germline gives CDR1 WSHSY, CDR2 SAAADI. The CDR3 totals 14 residues. After removal of 5 bases from V and 4 bases from J, the junction contained 4 bases not matched to a gene. CDR3 DNA: TGCGCCAGCAGTCGGACAGGGCCGAATCAGCCCCAGCATTTT. Its protein product is CASSRTGPNQPQHF.

This clone has just one count. J is TRBJ2-3 and V is TRBV5-8, with D tentatively TRBD1 (6 bases). The CDR3 covers 14 residues. Germline V gene lookup returns CDR1 SGHTS and CDR2 YDEGEE. The germline V and J ends were trimmed by 0 bases and 5 bases, with 10 bases remaining between them. CDR3 bases: TGTGCCAGCAGCTTGGGGGACACAGGAGATACGCAGTATTTT. It codes for CASSLGDTGDTQYF.

Within the sample, this clone is medium-sized. The rearrangement joins TRBV7-9 to TRBJ2-3; 7 nucleotides align to TRBD1. This CDR3 spans 16 amino acids. The V and J ends lost 5 bases and 3 bases, in that order; junction bases with no gene match: 11. Germline V gives CDR1 SEHNR, CDR2 FQNEAQ (reference sequence). In DNA form, the CDR3 reads TGTGCCAGCAGCGCCCCAGACAGGGATACGACAGATACGCAGTATTTT. The encoded protein is CASSAPDRDTTDTQYF.

This clone is medium-sized in the sample. CDR3 sequence: CASSLGGSEGNQPQHF. In DNA form, the CDR3 reads TGTGCCAGCAGCTTAGGGGGCTCAGAGGGGAATCAGCCCCAGCATTTT. The chain is built from TRBV7-2 and TRBJ1-5; perhaps TRBD1 as D (5 bases). Deletions cut 1 base from V and 4 bases from J, with 14 bases between. Germline CDR1 reads SGHTA; CDR2 reads FQGNSA. The CDR3 is 16 amino acids.

This sequence joins TRBV28 and TRBJ2-3; D is tentatively TRBD1 or TRBD2 (5 bases each). Germline loops: CDR1 MDHEN, CDR2 SYDVKM. This CDR3 has 14 residues. Trimming cost V 5 bases and J 5 bases, with 14 bases left between them. CDR3 sequence (DNA): TGTGCCAGCAGTGGTGGGGGAGTGGGAGATACGCAGTATTTT. Its protein product is CASSGGGVGDTQYF.

The chain is built from TRBV20-1 and TRBJ2-5, with D maybe TRBD1 (6 bases). The J call may be wrong; the DNA end is better matched by TRBJ2-7. CDR1 and CDR2 (germline): DFQATT, SNEGSKA (reference sequence). This CDR3 spans 11 amino acids. The CDR3 loop is CSATTGYEQYF. The CDR3 nucleotides read TGCAGTGCCACGACAGGCTACGAGCAGTACTTC.

The genes are TRBV18 and TRBJ1-2; 8 bases line up with TRBD1. The CDR3 is 12 residues long. Germline loops: CDR1 KGHSH, CDR2 LQKENI. Losses at the gene ends were 6 bases for V and 6 bases for J; bases not matched to a gene: 3. The CDR3 protein is CASSPTGDGYTF. CDR3 nucleotides: TGTGCCAGCTCCCCGACAGGGGATGGCTACACCTTC.

The J gene is TRBJ2-3, the V gene TRBV18; D is unclear. The CDR3 consists of 15 residues. The V gene lost 4 bases and the J gene lost 1 base, with 12 bases spanning the gap. The germline CDR1 and CDR2 sequences are KGHSH and LQKENI. Here the CDR3 DNA reads TGTGCCAGCTCACTCTTACCGGACGGCACAGATACGCAGTATTTT. Protein sequence: CASSLLPDGTDTQYF.

This clone was counted a single time. V and J are TRBV9 and TRBJ2-5; D remains unclear. Looked up from germline, CDR1 is SGDLS and CDR2 is YYNGEE. This CDR3 has 14 amino acids. Trimming stripped 7 bases from V and 0 bases from J, with 13 bases between. CDR3 nucleotides: TGTGCCAGCGGGCGTAAGGAGTACCAAGAGACCCAGTACTTC. It translates to CASGRKEYQETQYF.

This clone was observed a handful of times. This chain connects TRBV9 to TRBJ1-3, with D unclear. Between the trimmed V and J ends, which lost 4 bases and 0 bases, there was a span of 14 bases. CDR1 is SGDLS, CDR2 YYNGEE, per germline. This CDR3 spans 16 amino acids. The CDR3 nucleotides are TGTGCCAGCAGCTTGAATTCGGTGAGCTCTGGAAACACCATATATTTT. Amino acid sequence: CASSLNSVSSGNTIYF.

In this sample, this clone turned up once. The genes are TRBV6-5 and TRBJ2-2, with TRBD2 as a possible D gene (6 bases). Germline V lookup: CDR1 MNHEY, CDR2 SVGAGI. The germline V and J ends were trimmed by 5 bases and 5 bases, with 15 bases remaining between them. The CDR3 is 15 amino acids. Here the CDR3 DNA reads TGTGCCAGCAGTCCGTTCTCCGGGAGAACCGGGGAGCTGTTTTTT. This translates into CASSPFSGRTGELFF.

The gene calls are TRBV7-6 and TRBJ2-3; D is possibly TRBD2 (6 bases). Trimming took off 2 bases at V and 11 bases at J, with 20 bases between the two ends. This CDR3 is built from 15 residues. Per germline, CDR1 SGHVS and CDR2 FNYEAQ. The CDR3 coding sequence is TGTGCCAGCAGCTTATCGACTCCCGCCCTCGGGGGGCAGTATTTT. Translating gives CASSLSTPALGGQYF.

J is TRBJ2-7 and V is TRBV10-2; D possibly corresponds to TRBD1 (5 bases). Germline V lookup: CDR1 WSHSY, CDR2 SAAADI. Trimming cost V 6 bases and J 4 bases, with 13 bases left between them. The CDR3 contains 13 residues. The CDR3 spells CASSPTERYEQYF. The CDR3 nucleotides are TGCGCCAGCAGCCCGACAGAACGATACGAGCAGTACTTC.

The chain is built from TRBV6-5 and TRBJ1-5; D perhaps matches TRBD1 (6 bases). Germline V lookup: CDR1 MNHEY, CDR2 SVGAGI. V lost 2 bases, J lost 0 bases, and 11 bases lay in between. The length of the CDR3 is 16 residues. This CDR3 is CASSYRGPGSNQPQHF. As DNA, the CDR3 is TGTGCCAGCAGTTACCGGGGGCCGGGTAGCAATCAGCCCCAGCATTTT.

CDR3 DNA: TGTGCCAGCAGCCAGGTGGGCGGAAACACCATATATTTT. It yields the protein CASSQVGGNTIYF. V usage is TRBV11-3 and J usage is TRBJ1-3; D not certain. The germline CDR1 and CDR2 sequences are SGHNT and YENEEA. Trimming stripped 5 bases from V and 4 bases from J, with 9 bases between. The CDR3 loop spans 13 amino acids.

This chain links TRBV7-8 with TRBJ2-5; D is perhaps TRBD2 (7 bases). This CDR3 spans 16 amino acids. Germline V gives CDR1 SGHVS, CDR2 FQNEAQ. Trimming shortened V by 2 bases and J by 5 bases, and 18 bases separated the two germline ends. The CDR3 DNA sequence: TGTGCCAGCAGCTTATCGGGACTAACCAGGGGCGAGACCCAGTACTTC. It is translated as CASSLSGLTRGETQYF.

As regards this clone: This may stem from a read error, because a much larger clone lies one nucleotide away. The conserved phenylalanine or tryptophan is not found at the CDR3 terminus, so this likely reflects a read error. The rearrangement joins TRBV5-4 to TRBJ1-1; no reliable D call. The germline gives CDR1 SGHNT, CDR2 YYREEE (reference sequence). Trimming took off 4 bases at V and 6 bases at J, with 13 bases between the two ends. The CDR3 is made up of 13 amino acids. This CDR3 is CASSETLRSEAFL. The CDR3 DNA reads as TGTGCCAGCAGCGAGACTCTCCGGTCTGAAGCTTTCCTT.

This chain's CDR3 is CASSTAGFLNGYTF. CDR3 coding DNA: TGTGCCAGCAGTACCGCAGGGTTTCTTAATGGCTACACCTTC. The chain is built from TRBV28 and TRBJ1-2, with a tentative D call TRBD1 (5 bases). Trimming took off 5 bases at V and 6 bases at J, with 16 bases between the two ends. The CDR3 extends over 14 amino acids. Germline-derived CDR1 and CDR2 are MDHEN and SYDVKM.

The chain has TRBV30 and TRBJ2-6; D gene ambiguous. Germline values: CDR1 GTSNPN, CDR2 SVGIG (reference sequence). This CDR3 comprises 14 residues. V lost 4 bases to trimming and J lost 2 bases, with 9 bases between them. The CDR3 sequence is CAWTLGTGANVLTF. The DNA for the CDR3 is TGTGCCTGGACCCTGGGAACTGGGGCCAACGTCCTGACTTTC.

CDR3 nucleotide sequence: TGTGCCAGCAGCTTAGGGAGGGGGAACTACGAGCAGTACTTC. It is translated as CASSLGRGNYEQYF. This chain links TRBV11-2 with TRBJ2-7; D possibly uses TRBD1 or TRBD2 (6 bases each). There are 14 residues in the CDR3. V dropped 1 base and J dropped 3 bases, with 10 bases sitting between them. CDR1 SGHAT and CDR2 FQNNGV come from the germline V gene.